This TCR beta chain was observed in a study of cytomegalovirus exposure and HLA in healthy donors. Broader study findings: Researchers counted around 150 TCR beta chains as cytomegalovirus-associated. Likely technical artifact: a cluster of highly shared sequence variants.

The CDR3 is 13 residues long. V trimming: 5 bases; J trimming: 4 bases; junction bases outside the gene matches: 4. Germline CDR1 reads SGHAT; CDR2 reads FQNNGV. In the PCR, 60 Vbeta and 13 Jbeta primers were used. The protocol was immunoSEQ multiplex PCR, while the TCRdb copy is restricted to in-frame clones and leaves out a portion. The data hold over 150,000 clones, with 75% observed a single time. Notes on this clone: Its antigen is undetermined.

Sequences were obtained from PBMCs. The chain has TRBV11-2 and TRBJ1-1; TRBD1 aligns across 7 bases. The source is a woman aged 50 to 65 in good health and CMV-seropositive. CDR3 DNA: TGTGCCAGCAGCAACAGGGGTGCCACTGAAGCTTTCTTT. It specifies CASSNRGATEAFF.